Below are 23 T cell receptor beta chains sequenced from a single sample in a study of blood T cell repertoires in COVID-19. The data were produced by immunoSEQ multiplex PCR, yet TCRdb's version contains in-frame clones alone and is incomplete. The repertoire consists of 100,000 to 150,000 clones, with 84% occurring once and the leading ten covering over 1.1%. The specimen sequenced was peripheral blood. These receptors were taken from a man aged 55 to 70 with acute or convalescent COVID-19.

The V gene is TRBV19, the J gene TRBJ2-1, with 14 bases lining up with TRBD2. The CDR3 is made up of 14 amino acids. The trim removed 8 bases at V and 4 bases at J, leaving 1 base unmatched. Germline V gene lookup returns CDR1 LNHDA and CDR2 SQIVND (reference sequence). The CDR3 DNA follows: TGTGCCAGTGGGACTAGCGGGAGTTACAATGAGCAGTTCTTC. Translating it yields CASGTSGSYNEQFF.

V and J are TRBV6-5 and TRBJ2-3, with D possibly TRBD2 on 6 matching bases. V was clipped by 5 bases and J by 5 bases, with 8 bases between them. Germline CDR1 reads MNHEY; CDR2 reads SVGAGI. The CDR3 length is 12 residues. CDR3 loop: CASSPGGDTQYF. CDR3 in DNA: TGTGCCAGCAGTCCCGGGGGAGATACGCAGTATTTT.

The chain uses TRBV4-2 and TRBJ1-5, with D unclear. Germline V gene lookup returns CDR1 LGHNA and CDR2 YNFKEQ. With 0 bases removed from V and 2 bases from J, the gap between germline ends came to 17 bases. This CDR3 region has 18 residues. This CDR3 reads CASSQDLGSSSRNQPQHF. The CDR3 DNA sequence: TGTGCCAGCAGCCAAGATCTAGGCAGTTCCTCCCGCAATCAGCCCCAGCATTTT.

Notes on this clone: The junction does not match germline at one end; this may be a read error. Here the CDR3 DNA reads TGCGCCAGCAGACAAGCGGGAGGGTCCTACAATGAGCAGTTCTTC. Encoded protein: CASRQAGGSYNEQFF. The chain has TRBV4-1 and TRBJ2-1; 10 nucleotides agree with TRBD2. Germline assignment: CDR1 MGHRA and CDR2 YSYEKL. The CDR3 runs 15 residues.

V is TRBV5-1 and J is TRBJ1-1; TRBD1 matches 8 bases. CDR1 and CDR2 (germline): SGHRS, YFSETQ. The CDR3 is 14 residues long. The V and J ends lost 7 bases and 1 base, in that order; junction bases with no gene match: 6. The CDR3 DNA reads TGCGCCAGCTTCCAGGACAGGGCGAACACTGAAGCTTTCTTT. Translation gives CASFQDRANTEAFF.

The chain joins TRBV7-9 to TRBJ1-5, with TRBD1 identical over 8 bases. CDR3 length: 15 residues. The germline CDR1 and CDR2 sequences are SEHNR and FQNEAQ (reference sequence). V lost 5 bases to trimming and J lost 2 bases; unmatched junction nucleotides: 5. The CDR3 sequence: CASSPGTGGNQPQHF. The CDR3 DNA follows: TGTGCCAGCAGCCCCGGGACAGGCGGCAATCAGCCCCAGCATTTT.

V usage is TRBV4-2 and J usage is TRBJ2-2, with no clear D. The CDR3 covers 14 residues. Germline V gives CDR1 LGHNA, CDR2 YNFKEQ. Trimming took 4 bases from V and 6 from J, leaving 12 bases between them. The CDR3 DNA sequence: TGTGCCAGCAGCCGACTGCCCGACGCCGGGGAGCTGTTTTTT. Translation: CASSRLPDAGELFF.

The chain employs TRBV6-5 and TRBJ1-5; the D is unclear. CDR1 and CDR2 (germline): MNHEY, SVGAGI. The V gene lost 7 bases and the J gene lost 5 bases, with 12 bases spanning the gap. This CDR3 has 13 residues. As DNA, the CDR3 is TGTGCCAGCAACTCACCGCCCGATCAGCCCCAGCATTTT. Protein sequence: CASNSPPDQPQHF.

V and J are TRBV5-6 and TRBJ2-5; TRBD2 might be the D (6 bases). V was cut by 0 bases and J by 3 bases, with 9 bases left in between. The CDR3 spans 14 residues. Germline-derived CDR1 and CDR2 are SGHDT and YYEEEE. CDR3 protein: CASSLDQREETQYF. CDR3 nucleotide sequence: TGTGCCAGCAGCTTGGATCAGCGGGAAGAGACCCAGTACTTC.

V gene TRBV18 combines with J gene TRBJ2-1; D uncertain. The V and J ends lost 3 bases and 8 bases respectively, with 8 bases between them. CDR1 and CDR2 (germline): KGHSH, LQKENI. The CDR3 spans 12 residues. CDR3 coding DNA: TGTGCCAGCTCACCGAGTAGTCATGAGCAGTTCTTC. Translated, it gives CASSPSSHEQFF.

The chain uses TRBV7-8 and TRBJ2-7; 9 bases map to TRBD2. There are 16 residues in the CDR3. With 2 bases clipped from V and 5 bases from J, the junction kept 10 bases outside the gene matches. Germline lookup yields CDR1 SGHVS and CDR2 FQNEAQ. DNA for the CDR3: TGTGCCAGCAGCTTATTGGCGGGGGGGTTGAATGACGAGCAGTACTTC. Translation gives CASSLLAGGLNDEQYF.

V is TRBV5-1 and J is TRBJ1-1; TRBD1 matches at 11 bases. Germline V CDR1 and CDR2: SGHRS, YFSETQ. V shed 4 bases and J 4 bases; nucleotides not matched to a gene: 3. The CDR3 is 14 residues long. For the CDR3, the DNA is TGCGCCAGCAGCGGACAGGGGGCTGGCACTGAAGCTTTCTTT. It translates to CASSGQGAGTEAFF.

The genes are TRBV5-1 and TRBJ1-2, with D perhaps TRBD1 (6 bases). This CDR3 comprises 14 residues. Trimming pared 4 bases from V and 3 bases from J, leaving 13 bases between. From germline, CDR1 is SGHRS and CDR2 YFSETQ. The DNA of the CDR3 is TGCGCCAGCAGCGAGGGGGTTAGGGACTATGGCTACACCTTC. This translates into CASSEGVRDYGYTF.

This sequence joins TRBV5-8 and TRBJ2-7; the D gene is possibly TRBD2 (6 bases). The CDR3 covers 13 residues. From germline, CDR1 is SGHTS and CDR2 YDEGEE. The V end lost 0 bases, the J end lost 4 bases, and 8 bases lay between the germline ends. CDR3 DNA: TGTGCCAGCAGCTTGGGGGGACTTTACGAGCAGTACTTC. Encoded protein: CASSLGGLYEQYF.

CDR3 coding DNA: TGTGCCACGCGACCTAGCGGGAGGCCTACCGGGGAGCTGTTTTTT. It is translated as CATRPSGRPTGELFF. The chain is built from TRBV10-3 and TRBJ2-2, with 11 bases fitting TRBD2. The CDR3 loop spans 15 amino acids. V shed 10 bases and J 5 bases; nucleotides not matched to a gene: 9. The V gene's germline CDR1 is ENHRY and CDR2 SYGVKD.

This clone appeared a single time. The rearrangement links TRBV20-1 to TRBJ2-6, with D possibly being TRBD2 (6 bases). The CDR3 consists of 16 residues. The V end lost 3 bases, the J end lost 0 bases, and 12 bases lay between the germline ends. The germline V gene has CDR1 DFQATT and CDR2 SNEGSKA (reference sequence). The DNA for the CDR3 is TGCAGTGCTAGTACGGGACTTAACTCTGGGGCCAACGTCCTGACTTTC. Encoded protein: CSASTGLNSGANVLTF.

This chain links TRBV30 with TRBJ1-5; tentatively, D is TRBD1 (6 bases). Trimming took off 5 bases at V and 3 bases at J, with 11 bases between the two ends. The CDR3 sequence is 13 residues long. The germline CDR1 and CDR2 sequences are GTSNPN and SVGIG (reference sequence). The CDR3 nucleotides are TGTGCCTGGGGCAGGGGTGTCAATCAGCCCCAGCATTTT. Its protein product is CAWGRGVNQPQHF. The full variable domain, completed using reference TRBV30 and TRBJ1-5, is SQTIHQWPATLVQPVGSPLSLECTVEGTSNPNLYWYRQAAGRGLQLLFYSVGIGQISSEVPQNLSASRPQDRQFILSSKKLLLSDSGFYLCAWGRGVNQPQHFGDGTRLSIL.

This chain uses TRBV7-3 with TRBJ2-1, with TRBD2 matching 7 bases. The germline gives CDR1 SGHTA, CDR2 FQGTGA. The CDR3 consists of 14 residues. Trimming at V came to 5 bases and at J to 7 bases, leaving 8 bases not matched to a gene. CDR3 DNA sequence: TGTGCCAGCAGCCCAACGAGGACTAGTAATGAGCAGTTCTTC. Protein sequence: CASSPTRTSNEQFF. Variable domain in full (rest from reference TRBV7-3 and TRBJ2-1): GAGVSQTPSNKVTEKGKYVELRCDPISGHTALYWYRQSLGQGPEFLIYFQGTGAADDSGLPNDRFFAVRPEGSVSTLKIQRTERGDSAVYLCASSPTRTSNEQFFGPGTRLTVL.

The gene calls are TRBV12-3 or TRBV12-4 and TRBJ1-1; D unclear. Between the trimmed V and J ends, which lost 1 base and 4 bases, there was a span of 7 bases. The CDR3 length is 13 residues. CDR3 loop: CASSLERVTEAFF. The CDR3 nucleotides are TGTGCCAGCAGTTTAGAGAGGGTCACTGAAGCTTTCTTT.

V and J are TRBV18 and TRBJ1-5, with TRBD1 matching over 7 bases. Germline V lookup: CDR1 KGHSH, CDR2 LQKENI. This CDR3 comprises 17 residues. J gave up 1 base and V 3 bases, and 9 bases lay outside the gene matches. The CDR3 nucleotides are TGTGCCAGCTCACCCACAGGGGCTCTCGGGAGCAATCAGCCCCAGCATTTT. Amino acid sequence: CASSPTGALGSNQPQHF.

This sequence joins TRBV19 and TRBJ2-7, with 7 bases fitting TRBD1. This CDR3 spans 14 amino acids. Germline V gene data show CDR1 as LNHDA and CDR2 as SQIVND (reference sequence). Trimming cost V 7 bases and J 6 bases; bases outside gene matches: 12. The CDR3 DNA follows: TGTGCCAGTAAATACACGGAACAGGGGAGCGAGCAGTACTTC. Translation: CASKYTEQGSEQYF.

The CDR3 coding sequence is TGTGCCAGCAGCCCTCGGCTAGGGGTAGGTCAGCCCCAGCATTTT. This gives the protein CASSPRLGVGQPQHF. This rearrangement joins TRBV28 to TRBJ1-5, with a possible D match to TRBD1 (5 bases). This CDR3 has 15 amino acids. Germline-derived CDR1 and CDR2 are MDHEN and SYDVKM. The V and J ends lost 6 bases and 6 bases respectively, with 18 bases between them.

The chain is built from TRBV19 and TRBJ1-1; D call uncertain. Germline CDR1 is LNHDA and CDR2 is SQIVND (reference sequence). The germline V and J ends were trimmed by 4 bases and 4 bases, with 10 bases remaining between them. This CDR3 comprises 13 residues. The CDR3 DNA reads TGTGCCAGTAGTAACCGGGAACTCACTGAAGCTTTCTTT. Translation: CASSNRELTEAFF.